The source of this TCR beta chain is a study of blood T cell repertoires in COVID-19. Study overall: Both acute and convalescent COVID-19 samples were obtained from the United States, Italy and Spain. PBMCs, B-cell-depleted T cells, or T cells were the source of the cDNA or gDNA that made up the material.

Germline V lookup: CDR1 SGHRS, CDR2 YFSETQ. This CDR3 is 15 amino acids long. Trimming took 4 bases from V and 1 from J; bases not matched to a gene: 4. In the authors' methods: Estimation of nucleated cell counts was performed using reference gene primer amplification. TCRdb's table, derived via immunoSEQ multiplex PCR, lists solely in-frame clones and lacks some. For V, J and clone size, that table is used; D and trimming come from the DNA. The sample yields approximately 260,000 clones, over 80% seen once. Sequenced material: peripheral blood. This receptor was obtained from a woman in her forties with acute or convalescent COVID-19. The chain carries TRBV5-1 and TRBJ2-2; 7 nucleotides match TRBD1. The CDR3 sequence is CASSTRTGNTGELFF. CDR3 sequence (DNA): TGCGCCAGCAGCACCAGGACAGGGAACACCGGGGAGCTGTTTTTT.